These T cell receptor beta chains were read from a single sample in a study of CD8 T cells in Susac syndrome. TCRdb re-called the immunoSEQ multiplex PCR reads with MiXCR, one entry per CDR3 protein. The table has about 150,000 distinct CDR3 sequences, almost 96% seen once. Sample: CD4+ T cells from PBMCs. Every receptor here comes from a human donor with Susac syndrome. Each CDR3 is given with its conserved first and last residue. A D gene is named only where the DNA matches it firmly.

CDR3 length	D gene	V gene	J gene	CDR3 protein	CDR3 DNA
14	.	TRBV3-1	TRBJ2-7	CASSQGQEIYEQYF	TGTGCCAGCAGCCAAGGACAGGAGATCTACGAGCAGTACTTC
10	.	TRBV9	TRBJ1-2	CASERSGYTF	TGTGCCAGCGAACGGTCGGGCTACACCTTC
16	TRBD1	TRBV4-1	TRBJ2-1	CASSQPPGQTYNEQFF	TGCGCCAGCAGCCAGCCCCCGGGACAGACATACAATGAGCAGTTCTTC
14	TRBD1	TRBV28	TRBJ2-7	CASRTGTGSNEQYF	TGTGCCAGCAGGACCGGGACAGGGAGCAACGAGCAGTACTTC
13	.	TRBV20-1	TRBJ1-5	CSARGPLNQPQHF	TGCAGTGCTAGAGGGCCCCTCAATCAGCCCCAGCATTTT
15	.	TRBV5-6	TRBJ1-1	CASSQKDRLNTEAFF	TGTGCCAGCAGCCAAAAAGACAGGTTGAACACTGAAGCTTTCTTT
16	TRBD2	TRBV3-1	TRBJ2-5	CASSQRTSGRGETQYF	TGTGCCAGCAGCCAACGGACTAGCGGGAGGGGTGAGACCCAGTACTTC
12	.	TRBV12-3/TRBV12-4	TRBJ1-1	CASRDLNTEAFF	TGTGCCAGCAGGGACCTGAACACTGAAGCTTTCTTT
12	.	TRBV2	TRBJ2-7	CATAQNQYEQYF	TGTGCCACCGCCCAGAACCAATACGAGCAGTACTTC
11	.	TRBV12-3/TRBV12-4	TRBJ2-7	CASSNRREQYF	TGTGCCAGCAGCAACAGACGGGAGCAGTACTTC
14	TRBD1	TRBV29-1	TRBJ1-1	CSAGPGQGPVEAFF	TGCAGCGCCGGGCCCGGACAGGGCCCTGTTGAAGCTTTCTTT
14	TRBD1	TRBV6-6	TRBJ1-2	CASSRGQGNYGYTF	TGTGCCAGCAGCCGAGGACAGGGCAACTATGGCTACACCTTC
15	.	TRBV6-5	TRBJ2-5	CASSHRVGGLETQYF	TGTGCCAGCAGTCACAGGGTCGGGGGGCTGGAGACCCAGTACTTC
16	.	TRBV20-1	TRBJ1-1	CSARDQPTIMNTEAFF	TGCAGTGCTAGAGATCAGCCCACCATTATGAACACTGAAGCTTTCTTT